Shown below are 28 T cell receptor beta chains from a single sample sequenced in a study of blood T cell repertoires in COVID-19. Only in-frame clones appear in the TCRdb table, and some are missing; sequencing was by immunoSEQ multiplex PCR. The sample consists of 130,000 or so clones, around four fifths of them appearing once. The sequenced sample was peripheral blood. These receptors came from an elderly man with active or convalescent COVID-19.

V is TRBV3-1 (or the pseudogene TRBV3-2) and J is TRBJ1-2; D unclear. Trimming removed 4 bases from V and 1 base from J, with 7 bases in between. CDR1 and CDR2 (germline): LGHDT, YNNKEL (reference sequence). The CDR3 covers 13 residues. CDR3 coding DNA: TGTGCCAGCAGCCCCCTAGGTAACTATGGCTACACCTTC. This sequence encodes CASSPLGNYGYTF.

CDR3: CASSVGGGSGGTDTQYF. CDR3 nucleotides: TGTGCCAGCAGCGTTGGCGGGGGGAGCGGGGGAACAGATACGCAGTATTTT. The V call is TRBV9, the J call TRBJ2-3, with 8 bases aligning to TRBD2. The CDR3 is made up of 17 amino acids. Germline V gene lookup returns CDR1 SGDLS and CDR2 YYNGEE. Trimming cost V 2 bases and J 3 bases; bases outside gene matches: 11.

The rearrangement links TRBV15 to TRBJ2-7; D gene unclear. Germline lookup yields CDR1 LNHNV and CDR2 YYDKDF (reference sequence). The length of the CDR3 is 13 residues. V was shortened by 1 base and J by 4 bases, with 8 bases between the two germline ends. The CDR3 spells CATSRAKSYEQYF. CDR3 bases: TGTGCCACCAGCAGAGCAAAGAGTTACGAGCAGTACTTC.

This chain links TRBV2 with TRBJ2-2; TRBD1 aligns across 10 bases. The CDR3 has 16 residues. V lost 5 bases to trimming and J lost 7 bases; unmatched junction nucleotides: 10. The V gene's germline CDR1 is SNHLY and CDR2 FYNNEI. The CDR3 DNA follows: TGTGCCAGCAGTAAAGGGGACAGGGGCGCCTTCGGGGAGCTGTTTTTT. Translated: CASSKGDRGAFGELFF.

The chain couples TRBV7-2 to TRBJ1-3, with D perhaps matching TRBD1 (6 bases). The CDR3 runs to 13 residues. Deletions cut 5 bases from V and 6 bases from J, with 11 bases between. The germline V gene encodes CDR1 SGHTA and CDR2 FQGNSA. The CDR3 DNA reads TGTGCCAGCAGCGAGGGACAAATAAACACCATATATTTT. It is translated as CASSEGQINTIYF. Full variable domain (outside the CDR3, taken from reference TRBV7-2 and TRBJ1-3): GAGVSQSPSNKVTEKGKDVELRCDPISGHTALYWYRQSLGQGLEFLIYFQGNSAPDKSGLPSDRFSAERTGGSVSTLTIQRTQQEDSAVYLCASSEGQINTIYFGEGSWLTVV.

This chain connects TRBV3-1 (or the pseudogene TRBV3-2) to TRBJ2-7; perhaps TRBD2 as D (5 bases). Trimming pared 0 bases from V and 4 bases from J, leaving 10 bases between. The CDR3 runs to 14 residues. The germline gives CDR1 LGHDT, CDR2 YNNKEL (reference sequence). The CDR3 sequence is CASSQESRRYEQYF. As DNA, the CDR3 is TGTGCCAGCAGCCAAGAGAGTAGGAGGTACGAGCAGTACTTC.

The V gene is TRBV6-2 or TRBV6-3, the J gene TRBJ1-1; D not certain. Germline assignment: CDR1 MNHEY and CDR2 SVGEGT. This CDR3 region has 12 residues. The germline V and J ends were trimmed by 5 bases and 6 bases, with 10 bases remaining between them. This chain's CDR3 is CASSQHSPEAFF. Here the CDR3 DNA reads TGTGCCAGCAGTCAACATTCCCCTGAAGCTTTCTTT.

This clone was counted a few times. The chain employs TRBV6-6 and TRBJ1-6; D call uncertain. Germline CDR1 and CDR2: MNHNY and SVGAGI (reference sequence). The CDR3 runs 13 residues. Trimming left V 4 bases short and J 9 bases short, with 10 bases between. This CDR3 reads CASSSTGISPLHF. CDR3 nucleotides: TGTGCCAGCAGTTCCACTGGTATTTCACCCCTCCACTTT.

This clone was observed a single time. This chain links TRBV19 with TRBJ1-3, with D unclear. CDR1 LNHDA and CDR2 SQIVND come from the germline V gene (reference sequence). V was shortened by 5 bases and J by 3 bases, with 14 bases between the two germline ends. The CDR3 is 15 residues long. The CDR3 protein is CASSQRSTIGNTIYF. As DNA, the CDR3 is TGTGCCAGTAGTCAGAGGTCTACTATTGGAAACACCATATATTTT. Looking up the rest from reference TRBV19 and TRBJ1-3 gives the full variable domain: DGGITQSPKYLFRKEGQNVTLSCEQNLNHDAMYWYRQDPGQGLRLIYYSQIVNDFQKGDIAEGYSVSREKKESFPLTVTSAQKNPTAFYLCASSQRSTIGNTIYFGEGSWLTVV.

The chain links TRBV29-1 to TRBJ2-5; possible D gene TRBD1, 5 bases. Germline CDR1 and CDR2: SQVTM and ANQGSEA. V was trimmed by 3 bases and J by 9 bases, leaving 14 bases between them. The CDR3 loop spans 12 amino acids. CDR3 region: CSVEAGLSAQYF. CDR3 DNA: TGCAGCGTTGAGGCAGGGTTAAGCGCCCAGTACTTC.

The J gene is TRBJ2-5, the V gene TRBV7-9, with TRBD1 identical over 8 bases. The V gene end was trimmed by 6 bases and the J gene end by 4 bases; junction bases not matched to a gene: 7. There are 14 residues in the CDR3. The germline CDR1 and CDR2 sequences are SEHNR and FQNEAQ (reference sequence). The CDR3 loop is CASSHGQGGETQYF. CDR3 in DNA: TGTGCCAGCAGTCATGGACAGGGCGGAGAGACCCAGTACTTC.

CDR3 DNA: TGTGCCAGCAGCTTGGGACAGATCCAAGAGACCCAGTACTTC. Encoded protein: CASSLGQIQETQYF. This chain joins TRBV5-6 and TRBJ2-5; possibly TRBD1 for D (5 bases). This CDR3 region has 14 residues. V lost 0 bases and J lost 1, with 7 bases in between. Germline V lookup: CDR1 SGHDT, CDR2 YYEEEE.

The chain recombines TRBV7-2 with TRBJ1-1; D not certain. From germline, CDR1 is SGHTA and CDR2 FQGNSA. V was cut by 5 bases and J by 3 bases, with 4 bases left in between. This CDR3 spans 11 amino acids. The CDR3 DNA reads TGTGCCAGCAGCCGGGACACTGAAGCTTTCTTT. Its protein is CASSRDTEAFF.

The chain couples TRBV11-2 to TRBJ2-4; D may be TRBD1 (6 bases). CDR1 and CDR2 from the germline V gene are SGHAT and FQNNGV. CDR3 size: 15 residues. V lost 4 bases, J lost 0 bases, and 10 bases lay in between. The CDR3 protein is CASSSTRGAKNIQYF. The DNA for the CDR3 is TGTGCCAGCAGCTCAACCAGGGGAGCCAAAAACATTCAGTACTTC.

The chain joins TRBV6-2 or TRBV6-3 to TRBJ2-5; 7 bases match TRBD2. CDR3 length equals 17 residues. The germline V gene has CDR1 MNHEY and CDR2 SVGEGT. V trimming: 4 bases; J trimming: 6 bases; junction bases outside the gene matches: 17. The CDR3 reads CASSSTSMSGAQKTQYF. CDR3 nucleotides: TGTGCCAGCAGTTCCACCTCTATGAGCGGGGCCCAGAAGACCCAGTACTTC.

The J gene is TRBJ2-5, the V gene TRBV12-5; 11 positions agree with TRBD1. Germline CDR1 reads LGHNT; CDR2 reads FRNRAP. V shed 5 bases and J 7 bases; nucleotides not matched to a gene: 15. This CDR3 has 17 residues. Here the CDR3 DNA reads TGTGCTAGTGGTCTCCGACATCCGGACAGGGGGCGTGCGACCCAGTACTTC. Translating it yields CASGLRHPDRGRATQYF.

The rearrangement joins TRBV5-4 to TRBJ2-2, with TRBD2 matching 10 bases. The CDR3 has 18 amino acids. The V gene's germline CDR1 is SGHNT and CDR2 YYREEE (reference sequence). With 2 bases clipped from V and 7 bases from J, the junction kept 14 bases outside the gene matches. DNA for the CDR3: TGTGCCAGCAGCTTAAGGATTTCCAGCGGGGGGGCCGGCGGGGAGCTGTTTTTT. Its translation is CASSLRISSGGAGGELFF.

This chain connects TRBV19 to TRBJ2-5; D may be TRBD1 (7 bases). V was pared by 7 bases and J by 4 bases, with 19 bases between. Germline V lookup: CDR1 LNHDA, CDR2 SQIVND (reference sequence). The CDR3 contains 15 residues. This CDR3 is CASNPQGQGGETQYF. Here the CDR3 DNA reads TGTGCCAGTAACCCTCAAGGCCAGGGGGGAGAGACCCAGTACTTC.

This rearrangement joins TRBV12-3 or TRBV12-4 to TRBJ2-5, with a weak D call TRBD2 (5 bases). The ends were cut back, 7 bases at V and 4 bases at J, with 13 bases in the middle. The CDR3 contains 13 residues. DNA of the CDR3: TGTGCCAGCAACTCCGGGAATGGAGAGACCCAGTACTTC. This sequence encodes CASNSGNGETQYF.

This chain connects TRBV2 to TRBJ2-7, with a possible D match to TRBD1 (6 bases). CDR3 length: 14 residues. Per the germline V gene, CDR1 is SNHLY and CDR2 is FYNNEI. V lost 2 bases and J lost 7, with 15 bases in between. For the CDR3, the DNA is TGTGCCAGCAGTGAATACGCCAGGGGTAGGGAGCAGTACTTC. Amino acid sequence: CASSEYARGREQYF. The full variable domain, in which reference TRBV2 and TRBJ2-7 provide the parts outside the CDR3, is EPEVTQTPSHQVTQMGQEVILRCVPISNHLYFYWYRQILGQKVEFLVSFYNNEISEKSEIFDDQFSVERPDGSNFTLKIRSTKLEDSAMYFCASSEYARGREQYFGPGTRLTVT.

The chain carries TRBV25-1 and TRBJ2-1; 11 bases match TRBD2. CDR3 size: 16 residues. The ends lost 1 base at V and 7 bases at J; junction bases unmatched: 6. Germline V gene sequence: CDR1 MGHDK, CDR2 SYGVNS. CDR3 bases: TGTGCCAGCAGTGAATTAGCGGGGGGGCCGAGAAATGAGCAGTTCTTC. Its translation is CASSELAGGPRNEQFF.

Only one count was recorded for this clone. V gene TRBV7-6 combines with J gene TRBJ2-1, with 16 bases lining up with TRBD2. CDR1 is SGHVS, CDR2 FNYEAQ, per germline. V gave up 3 bases and J gave up 9 bases; unmatched junction bases: 11. The CDR3 is 18 residues long. CDR3 sequence: CASSFGTSGGATPREQFF. CDR3 coding DNA: TGTGCCAGCAGCTTCGGGACTAGCGGGGGGGCAACTCCTCGTGAGCAGTTCTTC.

The chain employs TRBV5-5 and TRBJ2-7, with TRBD2 identical over 7 bases. The V segment lost 3 bases and the J segment 3 bases; nucleotides outside the gene matches: 0. This CDR3 contains 12 residues. CDR1 is SGHKS, CDR2 YYEKEE, per germline (reference sequence). The CDR3: CASSWGGYEQYF. The CDR3 region has the DNA TGTGCCAGCAGCTGGGGGGGCTACGAGCAGTACTTC.

The rearrangement links TRBV5-1 to TRBJ1-4; D is perhaps TRBD1 (5 bases). This CDR3 contains 14 residues. Trimming shortened V by 0 bases and J by 5 bases, and 8 bases separated the two germline ends. Germline V gene data show CDR1 as SGHRS and CDR2 as YFSETQ. The CDR3 DNA sequence: TGCGCCAGCAGCTTGGTCGGGGGGAATGAAAAACTGTTTTTT. It specifies CASSLVGGNEKLFF.

The rearrangement links TRBV19 to TRBJ2-7, with D possibly being TRBD2 (6 bases). The CDR3 length is 14 residues. Germline V lookup: CDR1 LNHDA, CDR2 SQIVND (reference sequence). The V end lost 5 bases, the J end lost 3 bases, and 14 bases lay between the germline ends. The CDR3 sequence: CASSSSDGSYEQYF. The CDR3 nucleotides read TGTGCCAGTAGTTCGTCGGACGGGAGCTACGAGCAGTACTTC.

The chain couples TRBV12-5 to TRBJ2-3, with TRBD1 matching over 8 bases. Germline V CDR1 and CDR2: LGHNT, FRNRAP. The ends lost 2 bases at V and 2 bases at J; junction bases unmatched: 3. The CDR3 is made up of 15 amino acids. The CDR3: CASGLNRGITDTQYF. The CDR3 DNA follows: TGTGCTAGTGGTTTGAACAGGGGGATCACAGATACGCAGTATTTT. Full variable domain (remainder filled in from reference TRBV12-5 and TRBJ2-3): DARVTQTPRHKVTEMGQEVTMRCQPILGHNTVFWYRQTMMQGLELLAYFRNRAPLDDSGMPKDRFSAEMPDATLATLKIQPSEPRDSAVYFCASGLNRGITDTQYFGPGTRLTVL.

The chain employs TRBV2 and TRBJ2-3; maybe TRBD1 (5 bases). CDR3 length: 15 residues. The V gene's germline CDR1 is SNHLY and CDR2 FYNNEI. Trimming left V 5 bases short and J 6 bases short, with 18 bases between. CDR3 loop: CASSFGSGAPDTQYF. DNA for the CDR3: TGTGCCAGCAGTTTTGGAAGTGGGGCACCGGATACGCAGTATTTT.

This rearrangement joins TRBV9 to TRBJ2-3, with D perhaps matching TRBD2 (5 bases). Trimming pared 4 bases from V and 10 bases from J, leaving 16 bases between. CDR1 and CDR2 from the germline V gene are SGDLS and YYNGEE. The CDR3 is 13 amino acids. The DNA of the CDR3 is TGTGCCAGCAGCTCCTGGGCAAGGACTTCGCAGTATTTT. Its translation is CASSSWARTSQYF.